This T cell receptor beta chain was obtained from a study of control samples from healthy donors and cancer patients (dated by TCRdb to the early 2020s). The CDR3, from cysteine to phenylalanine, totals 13 residues. The only DNA kept is the CDR3, 39 bases in frame from the first base. CDR1 MGHDK and CDR2 SYGVNS were looked up in the germline V gene. The germline V and J ends show losses of 0 bases and 5 bases respectively, and no gene match explains 0 bases of the junction. Library preparation employed the immunoSEQ multiplex PCR assay. Here the immuneACCESS table is served through TCRdb, limited to in-frame sequences with V and J called. Missing clones are a known gap in these copies; in checked studies unresolved V genes cover under half, and the rest lacks a known reason. The sample includes over 50,000 clones, with 95% to 96% observed a single time. The ten largest clones capture 1.1% of the sample.

On this clone itself: The clone's antigen remains unknown. Within one base of it there is no much larger clone, and no base qualities were kept.

The sequence came from a woman between 18 and 29 years old in good health. The chain links TRBV25-1 with TRBJ2-5, and 7 junctional nucleotides match TRBD2. The specimen was blood. CDR3 region: CASSEYGRETQYF. The sequenced DNA: TGTGCCAGCAGTGAATACGGGAGGGAGACCCAGTACTTC.